The 12 T cell receptor beta chains below were found in one sample sequenced in a study of T cell responses to AZD1222 COVID-19 vaccine. Repertoires were generated with immunoSEQ multiplex PCR, while TCRdb's copy carries only in-frame clones and drops some. The sample records 120,000 to 150,000 clones, 70% to 90% being singletons. Sequencing was performed on peripheral blood, taken on day 0 of AZD1222 vaccination. These receptors were collected from an adult in good health.

V gene TRBV9 combines with J gene TRBJ1-2; 8 nucleotides align to TRBD1. Germline CDR1 and CDR2: SGDLS and YYNGEE. The junction had 5 bases not matched to a gene; V was cut back by 4 bases and J by 6 bases. The CDR3 sequence is 13 residues long. The CDR3 DNA sequence: TGTGCCAGCAGCACGGGACAGGTGCATGGCTACACCTTC. Translated, it gives CASSTGQVHGYTF.

The table lists this clone with a count of one. The J gene is TRBJ2-1, the V gene TRBV20-1; TRBD2 agrees at 7 bases. Germline CDR1 reads DFQATT; CDR2 reads SNEGSKA (reference sequence). The V and J ends lost 3 bases and 6 bases, in that order; junction bases with no gene match: 14. The CDR3 is made up of 16 amino acids. CDR3 coding DNA: TGCAGTGCTAGTCCTAACCTTCACCCTAGCGGCAATGAGCAGTTCTTC. Residues: CSASPNLHPSGNEQFF.

This clone was picked up a small number of times. The chain recombines TRBV4-1 with TRBJ1-5; 10 nucleotides line up with TRBD1. V was pared by 6 bases and J by 7 bases, with 18 bases of the junction left unmatched. The CDR3 extends over 18 amino acids. In germline, CDR1 is MGHRA, CDR2 YSYEKL. In nucleotides, the CDR3 is TGCGCCAGCAGTAAGTCTACTCTCCGGGACAGGGGCTGGCAGCCCCAGCATTTT. Residues: CASSKSTLRDRGWQPQHF.

The chain has TRBV18 and TRBJ2-5; D remains ambiguous. The V end lost 3 bases, the J end lost 5 bases, and 16 bases lay between the germline ends. Germline CDR1 and CDR2: KGHSH and LQKENI. The CDR3 runs 15 residues. The CDR3: CASSPSPPLGETQYF. The DNA for the CDR3 is TGTGCCAGCTCACCGTCCCCCCCTTTAGGGGAGACCCAGTACTTC.

The chain is built from TRBV18 and TRBJ2-2; TRBD1 matches at 10 bases. The CDR3 is 15 amino acids. In germline, CDR1 is KGHSH, CDR2 LQKENI. V lost 4 bases, J lost 5 bases, and 4 bases stayed unmatched. CDR3 loop: CASSRGTGVTGELFF. The CDR3 DNA reads as TGTGCCAGCTCACGCGGGACAGGGGTGACCGGGGAGCTGTTTTTT. The whole variable domain, remainder taken from reference TRBV18 and TRBJ2-2, is NAGVMQNPRHLVRRRGQEARLRCSPMKGHSHVYWYRQLPEEGLKFMVYLQKENIIDESGMPKERFSAEFPKEGPSILRIQQVVRGDSAAYFCASSRGTGVTGELFFGEGSRLTVL.

This chain links TRBV5-1 with TRBJ2-3; a possible D gene is TRBD2 (6 bases). In germline, CDR1 is SGHRS, CDR2 YFSETQ. This CDR3 region has 18 residues. V was trimmed by 3 bases and J by 0 bases, leaving 20 bases between them. In DNA, the CDR3 is TGCGCCAGCAGCTACTCTGGTCTCACCGGGGGTAGCACAGATACGCAGTATTTT. As protein: CASSYSGLTGGSTDTQYF.

This chain links TRBV9 with TRBJ2-3, with 10 bases that match TRBD2. The trim removed 4 bases at V and 6 bases at J, leaving 8 bases unmatched. CDR1 is SGDLS, CDR2 YYNGEE, per germline. The CDR3 covers 15 residues. The CDR3 DNA reads as TGTGCCAGCAGCTTCGGGACTAGCGTTAGCGATACGCAGTATTTT. Its protein product is CASSFGTSVSDTQYF.

CDR3 in amino acids: CASSLVGLLPYEQYF. CDR3 nucleotide sequence: TGTGCCAGCAGCTTAGTGGGACTCCTCCCCTACGAGCAGTACTTC. V is TRBV7-9 and J is TRBJ2-7, with a tentative D call TRBD2 (6 bases). This CDR3 is built from 15 residues. Germline loops: CDR1 SEHNR, CDR2 FQNEAQ (reference sequence). V gave up 1 base and J gave up 2 bases, with 12 bases separating them.

The chain couples TRBV4-3 to TRBJ2-1, with TRBD2 identical over 10 bases. Losses at the gene ends were 0 bases for V and 7 bases for J; bases not matched to a gene: 9. This CDR3 is 17 amino acids long. Germline V lookup: CDR1 LGHNA, CDR2 YSLEER. The CDR3 DNA reads as TGCGCCAGCAGCCAAGAGATAGCGGGAGGAACCCGGAATGAGCAGTTCTTC. The encoded protein is CASSQEIAGGTRNEQFF.

The V call is TRBV4-2, the J call TRBJ1-4; 7 positions agree with TRBD1. The germline V gene has CDR1 LGHNA and CDR2 YNFKEQ. Losses at the gene ends were 3 bases for V and 4 bases for J; bases not matched to a gene: 5. The CDR3 covers 15 residues. The CDR3, as DNA: TGTGCCAGCAGCCAGCGGGACAGCAATAATGAAAAACTGTTTTTT. Protein product: CASSQRDSNNEKLFF.

The V call is TRBV30, the J call TRBJ2-1; possible D gene TRBD1, 6 bases. Germline values: CDR1 GTSNPN, CDR2 SVGIG (reference sequence). Trimming pared 6 bases from V and 1 base from J, leaving 10 bases between. The CDR3 extends over 13 amino acids. The DNA of the CDR3 is TGTGCCTGTAGACAGGAATCCTACAATGAGCAGTTCTTC. As protein: CACRQESYNEQFF.

This chain links TRBV3-1 (or the pseudogene TRBV3-2) with TRBJ1-1; D is ambiguous. Trimming stripped 0 bases from V and 0 bases from J, with 8 bases between. The CDR3 covers 15 residues. Germline lookup yields CDR1 LGHDT and CDR2 YNNKEL (reference sequence). The CDR3 loop is CASSQDYGVNTEAFF. DNA of the CDR3: TGTGCCAGCAGCCAAGATTACGGGGTGAACACTGAAGCTTTCTTT.